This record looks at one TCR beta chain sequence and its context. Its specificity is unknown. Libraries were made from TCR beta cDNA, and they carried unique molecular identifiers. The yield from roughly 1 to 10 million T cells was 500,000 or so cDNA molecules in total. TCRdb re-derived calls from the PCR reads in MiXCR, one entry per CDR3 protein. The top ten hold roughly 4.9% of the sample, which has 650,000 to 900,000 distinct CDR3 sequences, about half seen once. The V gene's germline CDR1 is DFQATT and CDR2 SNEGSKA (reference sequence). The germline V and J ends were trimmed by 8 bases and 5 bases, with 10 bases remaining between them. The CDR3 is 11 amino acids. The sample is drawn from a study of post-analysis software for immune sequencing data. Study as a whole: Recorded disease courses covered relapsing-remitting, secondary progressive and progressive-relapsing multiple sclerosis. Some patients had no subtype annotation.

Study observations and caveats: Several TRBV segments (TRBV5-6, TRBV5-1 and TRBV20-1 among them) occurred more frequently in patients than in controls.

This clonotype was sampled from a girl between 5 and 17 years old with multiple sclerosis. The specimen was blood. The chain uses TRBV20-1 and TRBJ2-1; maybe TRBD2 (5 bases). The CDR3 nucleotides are TGCAGTCCTTGGACTGACAATGAGCAGTTCTTC. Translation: CSPWTDNEQFF.